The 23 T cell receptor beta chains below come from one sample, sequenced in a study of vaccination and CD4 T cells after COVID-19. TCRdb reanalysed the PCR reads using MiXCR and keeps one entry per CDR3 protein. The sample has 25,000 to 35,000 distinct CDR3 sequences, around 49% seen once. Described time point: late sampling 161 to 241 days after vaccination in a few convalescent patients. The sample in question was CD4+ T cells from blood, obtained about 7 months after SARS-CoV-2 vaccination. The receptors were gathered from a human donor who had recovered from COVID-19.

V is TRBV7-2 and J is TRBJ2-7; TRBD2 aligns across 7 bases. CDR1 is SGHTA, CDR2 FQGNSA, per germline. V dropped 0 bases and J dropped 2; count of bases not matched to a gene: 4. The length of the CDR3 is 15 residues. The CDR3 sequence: CASSLAGSGAYEQYF. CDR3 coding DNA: TGTGCCAGCAGCTTAGCCGGCAGCGGGGCCTACGAGCAGTACTTC.

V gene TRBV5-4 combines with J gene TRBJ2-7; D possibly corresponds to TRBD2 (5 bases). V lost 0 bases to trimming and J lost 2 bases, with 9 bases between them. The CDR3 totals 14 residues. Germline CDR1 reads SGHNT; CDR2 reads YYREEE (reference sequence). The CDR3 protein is CASSLGGPTYEQYF. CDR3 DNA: TGTGCCAGCAGCTTGGGAGGGCCGACCTACGAGCAGTACTTC.

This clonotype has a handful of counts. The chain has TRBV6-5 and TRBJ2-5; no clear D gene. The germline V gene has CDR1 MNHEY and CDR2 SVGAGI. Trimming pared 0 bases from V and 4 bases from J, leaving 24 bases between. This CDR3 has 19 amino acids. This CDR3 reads CASSYSGSQTRTIRETQYF. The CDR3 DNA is TGTGCCAGCAGTTACTCAGGTTCACAGACGCGAACCATAAGAGAGACCCAGTACTTC.

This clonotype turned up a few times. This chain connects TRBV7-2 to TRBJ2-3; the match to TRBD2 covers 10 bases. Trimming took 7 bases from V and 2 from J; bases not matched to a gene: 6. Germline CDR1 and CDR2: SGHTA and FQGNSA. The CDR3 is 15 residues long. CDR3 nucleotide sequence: TGTGCCAGCATCTCTCTAGCGGGGGACACAGATACGCAGTATTTT. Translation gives CASISLAGDTDTQYF.

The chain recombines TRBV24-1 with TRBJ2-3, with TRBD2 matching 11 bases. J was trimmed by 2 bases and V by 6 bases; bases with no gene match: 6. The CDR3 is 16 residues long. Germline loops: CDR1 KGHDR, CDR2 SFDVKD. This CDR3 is CATSLGTSGFTDTQYF. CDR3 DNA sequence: TGTGCCACCAGTCTCGGGACTAGCGGTTTCACAGATACGCAGTATTTT.

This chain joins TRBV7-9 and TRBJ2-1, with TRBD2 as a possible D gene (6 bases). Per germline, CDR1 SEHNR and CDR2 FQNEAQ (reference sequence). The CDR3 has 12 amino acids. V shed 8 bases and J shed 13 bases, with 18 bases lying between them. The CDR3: CASAGRDAVQFF. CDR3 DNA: TGTGCCAGCGCAGGGCGGGATGCGGTCCAGTTCTTC.

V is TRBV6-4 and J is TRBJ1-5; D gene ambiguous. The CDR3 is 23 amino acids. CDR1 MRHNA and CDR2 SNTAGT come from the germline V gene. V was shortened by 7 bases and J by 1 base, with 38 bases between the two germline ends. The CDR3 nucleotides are TGTGCCAGCAAAAATCTAGTCCCCTCCCACCCAATTGTTAGGGAGAAGAGCAATCAGCCCCAGCATTTT. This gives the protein CASKNLVPSHPIVREKSNQPQHF.

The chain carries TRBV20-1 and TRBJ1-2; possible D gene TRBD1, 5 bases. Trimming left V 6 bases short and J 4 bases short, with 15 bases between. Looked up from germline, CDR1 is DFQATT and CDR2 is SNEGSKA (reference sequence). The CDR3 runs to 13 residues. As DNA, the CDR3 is TGCAGTGCGCATGTGGGGGGACTCTATGGCTACACCTTC. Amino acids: CSAHVGGLYGYTF.

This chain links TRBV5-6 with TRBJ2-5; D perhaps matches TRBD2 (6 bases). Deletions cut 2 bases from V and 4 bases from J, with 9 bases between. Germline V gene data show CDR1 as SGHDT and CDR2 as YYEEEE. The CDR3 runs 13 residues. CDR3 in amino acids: CASSLRGGETQYF. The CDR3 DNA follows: TGTGCCAGCAGCTTAAGGGGAGGAGAGACCCAGTACTTC.

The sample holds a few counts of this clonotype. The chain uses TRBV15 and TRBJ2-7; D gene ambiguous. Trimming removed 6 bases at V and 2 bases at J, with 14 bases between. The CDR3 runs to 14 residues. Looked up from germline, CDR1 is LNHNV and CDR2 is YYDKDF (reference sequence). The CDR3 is CATRNLPEAYEQYF. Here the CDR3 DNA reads TGTGCCACCAGGAATTTACCCGAGGCCTACGAGCAGTACTTC.

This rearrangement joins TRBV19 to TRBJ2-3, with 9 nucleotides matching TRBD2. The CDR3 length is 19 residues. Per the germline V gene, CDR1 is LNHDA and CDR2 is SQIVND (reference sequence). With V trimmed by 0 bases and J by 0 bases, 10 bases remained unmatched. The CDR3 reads CASSIDVGGRAGSTDTQYF. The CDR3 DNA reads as TGTGCCAGTAGTATAGATGTGGGCGGGAGGGCCGGCAGCACAGATACGCAGTATTTT.

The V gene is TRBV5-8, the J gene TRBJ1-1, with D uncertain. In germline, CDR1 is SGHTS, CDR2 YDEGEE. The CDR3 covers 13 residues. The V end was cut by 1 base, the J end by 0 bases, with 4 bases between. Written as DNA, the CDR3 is TGTGCCAGCAGCTTGACCTTGAACACTGAAGCTTTCTTT. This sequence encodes CASSLTLNTEAFF. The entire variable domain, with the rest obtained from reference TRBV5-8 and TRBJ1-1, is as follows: EAGVTQSPTHLIKTRGQQATLRCSPISGHTSVYWYQQALGLGLQFLLWYDEGEERNRGNFPPRFSGRQFPNYSSELNVNALELEDSALYLCASSLTLNTEAFFGQGTRLTVV.

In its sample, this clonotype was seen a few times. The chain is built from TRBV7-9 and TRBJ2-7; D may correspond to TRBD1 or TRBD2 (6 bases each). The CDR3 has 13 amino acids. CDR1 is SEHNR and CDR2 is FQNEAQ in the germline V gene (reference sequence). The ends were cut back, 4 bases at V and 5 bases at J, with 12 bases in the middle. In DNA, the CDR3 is TGTGCCAGCAGCTACAGGGAGGTGGACGAGCAGTACTTC. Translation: CASSYREVDEQYF.

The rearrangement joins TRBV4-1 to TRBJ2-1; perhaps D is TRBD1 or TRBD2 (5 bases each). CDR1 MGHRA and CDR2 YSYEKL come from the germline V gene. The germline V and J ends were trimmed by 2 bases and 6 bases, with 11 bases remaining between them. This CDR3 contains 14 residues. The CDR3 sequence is CASSQQQDSNEQFF. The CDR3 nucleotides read TGCGCCAGCAGCCAACAACAGGACTCCAATGAGCAGTTCTTC.

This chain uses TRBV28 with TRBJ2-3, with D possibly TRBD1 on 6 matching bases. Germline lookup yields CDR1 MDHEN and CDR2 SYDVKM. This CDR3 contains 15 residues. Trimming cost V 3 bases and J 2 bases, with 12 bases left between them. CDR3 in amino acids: CASSFSTGYTDTQYF. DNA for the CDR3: TGTGCCAGCAGTTTCTCTACAGGGTACACAGATACGCAGTATTTT.

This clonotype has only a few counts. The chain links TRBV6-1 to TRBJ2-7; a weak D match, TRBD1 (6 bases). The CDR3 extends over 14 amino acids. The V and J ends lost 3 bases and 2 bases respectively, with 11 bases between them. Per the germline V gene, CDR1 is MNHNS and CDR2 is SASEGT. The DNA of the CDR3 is TGTGCCAGCAGTGAGACAGGTCCTACCTACGAGCAGTACTTC. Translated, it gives CASSETGPTYEQYF.

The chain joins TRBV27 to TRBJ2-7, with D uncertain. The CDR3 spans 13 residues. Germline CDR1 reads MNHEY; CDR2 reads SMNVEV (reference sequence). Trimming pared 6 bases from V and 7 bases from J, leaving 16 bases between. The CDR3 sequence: CASSPAFLPEQYF. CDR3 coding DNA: TGTGCCAGCAGCCCTGCATTTCTGCCTGAGCAGTACTTC.

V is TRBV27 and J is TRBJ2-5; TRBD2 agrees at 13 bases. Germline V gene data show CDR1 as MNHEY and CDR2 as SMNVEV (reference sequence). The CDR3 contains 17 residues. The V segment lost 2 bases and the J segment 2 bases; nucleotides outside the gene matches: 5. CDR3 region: CASSLIPGLAGQETQYF. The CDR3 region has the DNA TGTGCCAGCAGTTTAATCCCGGGACTAGCGGGGCAAGAGACCCAGTACTTC.

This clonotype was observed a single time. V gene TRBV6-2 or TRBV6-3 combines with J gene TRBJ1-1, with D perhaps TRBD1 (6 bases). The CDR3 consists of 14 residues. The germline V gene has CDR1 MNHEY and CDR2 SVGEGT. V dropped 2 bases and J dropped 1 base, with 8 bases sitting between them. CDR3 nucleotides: TGTGCCAGCAGTTACCCACAGGGGAACACTGAAGCTTTCTTT. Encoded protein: CASSYPQGNTEAFF.

The CDR3 sequence is CSARDLTSGSHEQFF. The CDR3 DNA reads TGCAGTGCTAGAGATCTTACTAGCGGGAGCCATGAGCAGTTCTTC. This chain uses TRBV20-1 with TRBJ2-1, with 11 bases fitting TRBD2. Germline values: CDR1 DFQATT, CDR2 SNEGSKA (reference sequence). The CDR3 is 15 amino acids. Trimming removed 0 bases from V and 8 bases from J; junction bases left unmatched: 6.

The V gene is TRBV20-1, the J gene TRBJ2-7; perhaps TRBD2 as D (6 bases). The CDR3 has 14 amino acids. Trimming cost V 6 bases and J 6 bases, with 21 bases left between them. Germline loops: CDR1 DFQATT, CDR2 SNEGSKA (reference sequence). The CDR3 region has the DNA TGCAGTGCATCTCCACTAAGGTTGGGGGGCGAGCAGTACTTC. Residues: CSASPLRLGGEQYF.

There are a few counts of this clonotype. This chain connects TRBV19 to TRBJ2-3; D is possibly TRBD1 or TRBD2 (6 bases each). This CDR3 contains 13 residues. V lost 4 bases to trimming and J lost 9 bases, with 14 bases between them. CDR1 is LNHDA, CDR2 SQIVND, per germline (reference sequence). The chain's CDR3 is CASSTSRRGTQYF. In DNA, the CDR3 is TGTGCCAGTAGTACCTCCCGGAGGGGGACGCAGTATTTT.

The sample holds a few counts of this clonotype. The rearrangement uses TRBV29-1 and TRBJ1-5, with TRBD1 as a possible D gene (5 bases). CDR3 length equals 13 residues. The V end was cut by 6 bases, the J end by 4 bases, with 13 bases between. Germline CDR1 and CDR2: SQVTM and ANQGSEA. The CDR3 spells CSVQVAGNQPQHF. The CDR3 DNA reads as TGCAGCGTCCAAGTGGCAGGGAATCAGCCCCAGCATTTT.